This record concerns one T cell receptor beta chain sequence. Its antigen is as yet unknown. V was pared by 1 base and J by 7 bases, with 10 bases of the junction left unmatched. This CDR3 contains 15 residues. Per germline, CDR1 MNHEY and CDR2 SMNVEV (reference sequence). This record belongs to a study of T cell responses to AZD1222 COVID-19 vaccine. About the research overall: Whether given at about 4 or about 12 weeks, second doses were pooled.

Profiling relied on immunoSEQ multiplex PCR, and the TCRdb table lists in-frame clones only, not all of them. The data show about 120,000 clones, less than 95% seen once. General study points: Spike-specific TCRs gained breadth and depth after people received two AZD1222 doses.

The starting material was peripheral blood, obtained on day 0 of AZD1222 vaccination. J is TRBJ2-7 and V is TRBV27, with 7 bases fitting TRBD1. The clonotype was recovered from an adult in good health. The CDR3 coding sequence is TGTGCCAGCAGTTTATGGGCGACAGGGTTGGGTGAGCAGTACTTC. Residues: CASSLWATGLGEQYF.